Sequencing of this T cell receptor beta chain was carried out in a study of blood T cell repertoires in COVID-19. In the study overall: Sample material is recorded as cDNA or gDNA derived from T cells, B-cell-depleted T cells, or PBMCs.

The germline V gene has CDR1 LGHDT and CDR2 YNNKEL (reference sequence). The V segment lost 4 bases and the J segment 9 bases; nucleotides outside the gene matches: 12. This CDR3 has 16 amino acids. The repertoire was sequenced with immunoSEQ multiplex PCR; TCRdb's copy has only in-frame clones and lacks some. Of 100,000 to 150,000 clones in the sample, roughly 87% were seen once. The genes are TRBV3-1 (or the pseudogene TRBV3-2) and TRBJ2-1; TRBD2 matches 10 bases. Sequencing was carried out using peripheral blood. This receptor was identified in a man of 80 years or more with active or convalescent COVID-19. CDR3 sequence reads: CASSLRLSGRAFEQFF. As DNA, the CDR3 is TGTGCCAGCAGCCTCAGGCTGAGCGGGAGGGCATTTGAGCAGTTCTTC.